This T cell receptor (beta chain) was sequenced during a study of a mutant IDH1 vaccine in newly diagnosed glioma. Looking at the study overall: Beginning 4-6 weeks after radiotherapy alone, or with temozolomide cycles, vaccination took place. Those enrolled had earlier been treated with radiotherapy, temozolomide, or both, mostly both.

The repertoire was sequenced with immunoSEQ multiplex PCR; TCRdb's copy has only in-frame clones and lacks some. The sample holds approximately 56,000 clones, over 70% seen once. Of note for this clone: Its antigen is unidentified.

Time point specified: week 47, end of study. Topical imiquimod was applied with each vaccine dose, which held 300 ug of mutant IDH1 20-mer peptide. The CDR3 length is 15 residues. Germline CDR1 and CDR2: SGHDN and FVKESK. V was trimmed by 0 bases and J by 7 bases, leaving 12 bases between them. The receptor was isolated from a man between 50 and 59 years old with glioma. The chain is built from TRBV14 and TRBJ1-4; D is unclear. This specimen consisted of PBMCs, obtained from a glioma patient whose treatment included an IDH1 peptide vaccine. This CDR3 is CASSQERGVGEKLFF. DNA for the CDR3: TGTGCCAGCAGCCAAGAGCGGGGAGTTGGTGAAAAACTGTTTTTT.